The 13 T cell receptor beta chains reported below all come from one sample, sequenced in a study of OX40 agonist ivuxolimab in advanced cancers. Sequencing used immunoSEQ multiplex PCR; TCRdb keeps in-frame clones, though not all of them. The top ten hold roughly 0.56% of the sample, which has tens of thousands of clones, 85% to 90% seen once. This specimen was CD4+ or CD8+ T cells sorted from blood, taken in a trial of the OX40 agonist ivuxolimab. These receptors all stem from an adult with an advanced solid tumor such as melanoma, head and neck, liver or kidney cancer.

The chain is built from TRBV28 and TRBJ1-5; D ambiguous. From germline, CDR1 is MDHEN and CDR2 SYDVKM. V lost 2 bases, J lost 0 bases, and 5 bases lay in between. CDR3 length: 14 amino acids. The CDR3 region is CASSLTDSNQPQHF. CDR3 nucleotides: TGTGCCAGCAGTTTAACGGATAGCAATCAGCCCCAGCATTTT. Full variable domain (rest looked up from reference TRBV28 and TRBJ1-5): DVKVTQSSRYLVKRTGEKVFLECVQDMDHENMFWYRQDPGLGLRLIYFSYDVKMKEKGDIPEGYSVSREKKERFSLILESASTNQTSMYLCASSLTDSNQPQHFGDGTRLSIL.

V is TRBV7-9 and J is TRBJ2-7; the D gene is possibly TRBD1 (6 bases). V was trimmed by 4 bases and J by 2 bases, leaving 12 bases between them. The CDR3 has 14 residues. Germline V gene data show CDR1 as SEHNR and CDR2 as FQNEAQ (reference sequence). CDR3 coding DNA: TGTGCCAGCAGCTCAAGGACAGATACCTACGAGCAGTACTTC. It specifies CASSSRTDTYEQYF.

This chain connects TRBV5-6 to TRBJ1-4; TRBD1 agrees at 7 bases. V lost 3 bases to trimming and J lost 5 bases; unmatched junction nucleotides: 10. Germline loops: CDR1 SGHDT, CDR2 YYEEEE. This CDR3 contains 16 residues. This CDR3 is CASSYNPGTANEKLFF. The CDR3 coding sequence is TGTGCCAGCAGCTATAACCCCGGGACAGCGAATGAAAAACTGTTTTTT. The complete variable domain, with remaining parts taken from reference TRBV5-6 and TRBJ1-4, reads DAGVTQSPTHLIKTRGQQVTLRCSPKSGHDTVSWYQQALGQGPQFIFQYYEEEERQRGNFPDRFSGHQFPNYSSELNVNALLLGDSALYLCASSYNPGTANEKLFFGSGTQLSVL.

Details on this clone: Other nucleotide sequences from this sample produce the same CDR3. V usage is TRBV9 and J usage is TRBJ2-7; D perhaps matches TRBD2 (6 bases). The germline V gene has CDR1 SGDLS and CDR2 YYNGEE. V was trimmed by 0 bases and J by 1 base, leaving 8 bases between them. CDR3 size: 14 residues. CDR3 residues: CASSVGGNSYEQYF. CDR3 coding DNA: TGTGCCAGCAGCGTAGGCGGGAATTCCTACGAGCAGTACTTC.

This rearrangement joins TRBV5-1 to TRBJ2-3; D is uncertain. Germline V gives CDR1 SGHRS, CDR2 YFSETQ. The CDR3 loop spans 12 amino acids. V was clipped by 3 bases and J by 6 bases, with 8 bases between them. The CDR3 nucleotides read TGCGCCAGCAGCTGGGGTGGTGATACGCAGTATTTT. Its translation: CASSWGGDTQYF.

This clone was seen a few times. This chain uses TRBV30 with TRBJ1-5; D might be TRBD1 (6 bases). The V and J ends lost 2 bases and 8 bases respectively, with 19 bases between them. Germline loops: CDR1 GTSNPN, CDR2 SVGIG (reference sequence). CDR3 length equals 15 residues. The CDR3, as DNA: TGTGCCTGGAGTAGGGGGGCGGGGGCCGTTGAGCCCCAGCATTTT. It is translated as CAWSRGAGAVEPQHF. Together with reference TRBV30 and TRBJ1-5, the CDR3 gives the full variable domain: SQTIHQWPATLVQPVGSPLSLECTVEGTSNPNLYWYRQAAGRGLQLLFYSVGIGQISSEVPQNLSASRPQDRQFILSSKKLLLSDSGFYLCAWSRGAGAVEPQHFGDGTRLSIL.

The gene calls are TRBV18 and TRBJ2-7, with D perhaps TRBD1 (5 bases). This CDR3 is 15 amino acids long. V shed 2 bases and J shed 5 bases, with 16 bases lying between them. Per germline, CDR1 KGHSH and CDR2 LQKENI. CDR3 in DNA: TGTGCCAGCTCACCAGCGATTCAGGGTTTCAACGAGCAGTACTTC. Protein sequence: CASSPAIQGFNEQYF.

This clone was counted a few times. The rearrangement links TRBV19 to TRBJ2-2, with 10 bases lining up with TRBD1. The J segment lost 0 bases and the V segment lost 3 bases, leaving 1 base of the junction unmatched. Germline CDR1 LNHDA, CDR2 SQIVND (reference sequence). This CDR3 comprises 16 residues. This CDR3 reads CASSMTGGANTGELFF. The CDR3 nucleotides are TGTGCCAGTAGTATGACAGGGGGCGCGAACACCGGGGAGCTGTTTTTT.

The rearrangement links TRBV15 to TRBJ2-3; 8 bases map to TRBD2. Germline V gives CDR1 LNHNV, CDR2 YYDKDF (reference sequence). This CDR3 spans 16 amino acids. V lost 5 bases to trimming and J lost 6 bases; unmatched junction nucleotides: 13. CDR3 bases: TGTGCCACCAGCTCACCGGGACTAGTCTTTTCGGATACGCAGTATTTT. This translates into CATSSPGLVFSDTQYF.

By proportion, this clone is medium-sized. For the CDR3, the DNA is TGTGCCAGCAGGTCGGGACTAGCGGGAGAATGGTACTTC. Its translation: CASRSGLAGEWYF. The rearrangement uses TRBV5-4 and TRBJ2-7; 14 bases map to TRBD2. V gave up 5 bases and J gave up 12 bases; unmatched junction bases: 7. This CDR3 region has 13 residues. CDR1 SGHNT and CDR2 YYREEE come from the germline V gene (reference sequence).

This rearrangement joins TRBV7-9 to TRBJ2-2; a possible D gene is TRBD1 (6 bases). The CDR3 has 17 amino acids. Germline-derived CDR1 and CDR2 are SEHNR and FQNEAQ (reference sequence). The germline V and J ends were trimmed by 1 base and 2 bases, with 14 bases remaining between them. The CDR3 loop is CASSLGQAWFNTGELFF. DNA for the CDR3: TGTGCCAGCAGCTTAGGACAGGCGTGGTTCAACACCGGGGAGCTGTTTTTT.

This chain links TRBV5-1 with TRBJ1-4; D gene ambiguous. Germline CDR1 and CDR2: SGHRS and YFSETQ. The germline V and J ends were trimmed by 0 bases and 11 bases, with 20 bases remaining between them. The CDR3 loop spans 16 amino acids. The CDR3: CASSLGRHLKDKKLFF. The CDR3 nucleotides read TGCGCCAGCAGCTTGGGACGACACTTAAAAGATAAGAAACTGTTTTTT. Supplemented by reference TRBV5-1 and TRBJ1-4, the full variable domain reads KAGVTQTPRYLIKTRGQQVTLSCSPISGHRSVSWYQQTPGQGLQFLFEYFSETQRNKGNFPGRFSGRQFSNSRSEMNVSTLELGDSALYLCASSLGRHLKDKKLFFGSGTQLSVL.

This chain joins TRBV2 and TRBJ1-5; tentative D call: TRBD1 (5 bases). In germline, CDR1 is SNHLY, CDR2 FYNNEI. The CDR3 has 13 residues. Trimming left V 4 bases short and J 3 bases short, with 7 bases between. The DNA of the CDR3 is TGTGCCAGCAGTGGACAGTACAATCAGCCCCAGCATTTT. Translated, it gives CASSGQYNQPQHF.